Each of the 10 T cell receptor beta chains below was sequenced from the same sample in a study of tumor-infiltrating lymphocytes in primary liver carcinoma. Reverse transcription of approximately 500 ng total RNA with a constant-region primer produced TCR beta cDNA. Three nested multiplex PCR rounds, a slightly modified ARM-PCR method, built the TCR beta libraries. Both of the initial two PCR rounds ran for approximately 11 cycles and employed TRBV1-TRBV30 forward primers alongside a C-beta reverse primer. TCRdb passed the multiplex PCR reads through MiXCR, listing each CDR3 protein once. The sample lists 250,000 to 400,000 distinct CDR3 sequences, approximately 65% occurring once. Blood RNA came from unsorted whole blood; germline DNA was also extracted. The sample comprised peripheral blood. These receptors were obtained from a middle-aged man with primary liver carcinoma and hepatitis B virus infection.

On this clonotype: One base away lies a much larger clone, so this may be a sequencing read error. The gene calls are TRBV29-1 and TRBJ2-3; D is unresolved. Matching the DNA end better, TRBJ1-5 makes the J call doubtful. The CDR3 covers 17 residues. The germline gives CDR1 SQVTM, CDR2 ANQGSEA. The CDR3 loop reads CSVEGVAGAVGTDTQHF. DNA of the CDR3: TGCAGCGTTGAAGGGGTAGCGGGTGCCGTCGGCACAGATACGCAGCATTTT.

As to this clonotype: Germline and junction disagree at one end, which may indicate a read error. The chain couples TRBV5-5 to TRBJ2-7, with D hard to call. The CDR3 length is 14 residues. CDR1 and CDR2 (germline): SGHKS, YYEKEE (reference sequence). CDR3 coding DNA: TGTGCCACCAGCCTACGGACCGTTTCCTACGAGCAGTACTTC. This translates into CATSLRTVSYEQYF.

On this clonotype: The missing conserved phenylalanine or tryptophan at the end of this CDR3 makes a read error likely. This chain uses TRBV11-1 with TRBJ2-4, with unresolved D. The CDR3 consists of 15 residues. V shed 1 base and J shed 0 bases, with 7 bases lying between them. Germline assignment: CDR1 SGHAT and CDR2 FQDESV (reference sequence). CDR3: CASSLEVGAKNIQYS. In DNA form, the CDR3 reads TGTGCCAGCAGCTTAGAGGTGGGAGCCAAAAACATTCAGTACTCT.

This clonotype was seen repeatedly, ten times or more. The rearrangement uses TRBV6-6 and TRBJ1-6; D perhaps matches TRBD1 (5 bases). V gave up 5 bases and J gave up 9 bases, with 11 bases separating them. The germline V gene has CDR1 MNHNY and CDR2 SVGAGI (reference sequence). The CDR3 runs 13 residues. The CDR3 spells CASSNTGISPLHF. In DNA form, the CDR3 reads TGTGCCAGCAGTAATACAGGAATTTCACCCCTCCACTTT.

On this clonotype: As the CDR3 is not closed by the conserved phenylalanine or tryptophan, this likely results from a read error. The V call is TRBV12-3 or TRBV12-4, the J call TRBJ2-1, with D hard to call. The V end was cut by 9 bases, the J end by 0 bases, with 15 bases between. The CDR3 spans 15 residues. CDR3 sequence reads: CASEMDQSSYNEQFL. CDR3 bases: TGTGCCAGTGAAATGGACCAGAGCTCCTACAATGAGCAGTTCCTC.

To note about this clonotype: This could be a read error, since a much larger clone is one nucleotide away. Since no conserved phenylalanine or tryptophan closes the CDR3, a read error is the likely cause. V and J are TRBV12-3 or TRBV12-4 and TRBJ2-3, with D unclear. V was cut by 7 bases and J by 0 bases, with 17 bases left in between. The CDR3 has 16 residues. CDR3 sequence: CASTPGVSTSTDTQYL. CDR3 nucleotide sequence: TGTGCCAGCACCCCTGGGGTTTCCACTAGCACAGATACGCAGTATCTT.

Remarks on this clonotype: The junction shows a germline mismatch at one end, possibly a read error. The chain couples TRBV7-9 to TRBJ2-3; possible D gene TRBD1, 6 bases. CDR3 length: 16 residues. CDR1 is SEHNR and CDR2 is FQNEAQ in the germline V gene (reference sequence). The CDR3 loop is CARSSPGTLFGDTQYF. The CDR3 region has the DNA TGTGCCAGGAGCTCACCCGGGACACTGTTTGGAGATACGCAGTATTTT.

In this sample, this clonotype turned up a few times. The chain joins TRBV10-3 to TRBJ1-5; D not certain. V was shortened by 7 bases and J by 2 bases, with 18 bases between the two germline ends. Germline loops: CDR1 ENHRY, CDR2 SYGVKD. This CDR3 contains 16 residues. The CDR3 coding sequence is TGTGCCATCATTCTGGTGCGCAGGATTGGCAATCAGCCCCAGCATTTT. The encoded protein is CAIILVRRIGNQPQHF.

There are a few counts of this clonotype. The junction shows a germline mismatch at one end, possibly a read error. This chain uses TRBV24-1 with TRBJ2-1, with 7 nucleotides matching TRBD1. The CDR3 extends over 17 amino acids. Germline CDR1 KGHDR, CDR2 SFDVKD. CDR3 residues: CATSDRHRQGPYKEQFF. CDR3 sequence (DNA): TGTGCCACCAGTGATCGACACCGACAGGGCCCATACAAAGAGCAGTTCTTC.

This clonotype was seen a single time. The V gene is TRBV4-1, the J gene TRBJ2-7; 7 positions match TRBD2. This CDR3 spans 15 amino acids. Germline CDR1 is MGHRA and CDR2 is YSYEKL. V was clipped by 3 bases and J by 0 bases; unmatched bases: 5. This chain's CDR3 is CASSHERGPSYEQYF. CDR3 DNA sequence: TGCGCCAGCAGCCATGAGCGGGGACCCTCCTACGAGCAGTACTTC.